This TCR beta chain originates from a study of tumor-infiltrating lymphocytes in localized non-small cell lung cancer. Study conclusions and caveats: Higher tumor T cell infiltration than in uninvolved lung was supported by TCRbeta sequencing.

About this clone: Its target is unknown.

Germline CDR1 LNHDA, CDR2 SQIVND (reference sequence). CDR3 length: 15 residues. The germline V and J ends were trimmed by 3 bases and 7 bases, with 15 bases remaining between them. Assay used: immunoSEQ multiplex PCR; TCRdb lists only in-frame clones, some missing. The sample yields about 12,000 clones, around 80% seen once. The sequence was collected from a human donor with non-small cell lung cancer. The chain has TRBV19 and TRBJ1-4, with no clear D. The sequenced sample was lung tumor tissue. The CDR3 here is CASSISREFAEKLFF. CDR3 in DNA: TGTGCCAGTAGTATCAGTAGGGAGTTTGCTGAAAAACTGTTTTTT.